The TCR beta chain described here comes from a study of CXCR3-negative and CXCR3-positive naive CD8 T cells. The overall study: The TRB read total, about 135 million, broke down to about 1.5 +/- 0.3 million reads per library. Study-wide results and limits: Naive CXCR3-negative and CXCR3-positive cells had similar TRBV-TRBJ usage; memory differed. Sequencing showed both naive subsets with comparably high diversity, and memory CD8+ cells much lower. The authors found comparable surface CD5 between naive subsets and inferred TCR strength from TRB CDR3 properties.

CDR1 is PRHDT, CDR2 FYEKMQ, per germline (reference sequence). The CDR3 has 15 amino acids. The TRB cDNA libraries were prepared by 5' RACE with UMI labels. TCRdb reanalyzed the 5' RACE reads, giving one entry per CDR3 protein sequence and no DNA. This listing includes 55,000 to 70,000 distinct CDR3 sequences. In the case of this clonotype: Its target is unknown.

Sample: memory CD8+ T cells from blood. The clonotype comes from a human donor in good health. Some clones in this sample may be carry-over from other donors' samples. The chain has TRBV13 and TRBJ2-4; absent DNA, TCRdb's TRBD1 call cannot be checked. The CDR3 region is CASSFYPAAKNIQYF. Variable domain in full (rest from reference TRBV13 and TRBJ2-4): AAGVIQSPRHLIKEKRETATLKCYPIPRHDTVYWYQQGPGQDPQFLISFYEKMQSDKGSIPDRFSAQQFSDYHSELNMSSLELGDSALYFCASSFYPAAKNIQYFGAGTRLSVL.